What follows is one TCR beta chain and its context. These data originate in a study of control samples from healthy donors and cancer patients. The CDR3 sequence is 16 residues long. The V and J ends lost 5 bases and 1 base respectively, with 18 bases between them. Repertoires were generated with immunoSEQ multiplex PCR, while TCRdb's copy carries only in-frame clones and drops some. The sample contains 390,000 or so clones, 75% to 95% of which appear only once. The sequenced material came from PBMCs. The V and J genes are TRBV6-7 and TRBJ2-7, with D hard to call. TRBV6-7 is an ORF; its function is uncertain. The TCR originated in a man aged 40-55 years with head and neck cancer. CDR3 in amino acids: CASSPTKTYQSYEQYF. DNA of the CDR3: TGTGCCAGCAGTCCCACCAAGACATACCAGTCCTACGAGCAGTACTTC.